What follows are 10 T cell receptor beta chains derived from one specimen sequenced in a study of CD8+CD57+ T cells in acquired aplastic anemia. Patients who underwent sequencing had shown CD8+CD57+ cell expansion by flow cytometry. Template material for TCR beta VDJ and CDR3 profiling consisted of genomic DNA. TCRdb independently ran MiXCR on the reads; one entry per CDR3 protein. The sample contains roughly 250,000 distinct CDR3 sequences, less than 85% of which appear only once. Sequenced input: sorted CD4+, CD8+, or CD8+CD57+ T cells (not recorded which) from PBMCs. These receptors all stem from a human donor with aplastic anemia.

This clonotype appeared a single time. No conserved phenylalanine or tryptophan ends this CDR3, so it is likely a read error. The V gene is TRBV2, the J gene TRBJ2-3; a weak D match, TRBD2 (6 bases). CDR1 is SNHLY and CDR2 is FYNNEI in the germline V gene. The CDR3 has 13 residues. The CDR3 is CASSYTSTDTQYS. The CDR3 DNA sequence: TGTGCCAGCAGCTACACTAGCACAGATACCCAGTATTCG.

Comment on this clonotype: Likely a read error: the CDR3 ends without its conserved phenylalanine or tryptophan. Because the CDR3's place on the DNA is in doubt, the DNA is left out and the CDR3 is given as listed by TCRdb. The CDR3 reads CASSLDLTGNTY. V usage is TRBV7-9 and J usage is TRBJ2-3; TRBD1, the table's D call, was not compared with the DNA. Inclusive of both ends, the CDR3 amounts to 12 amino acids. CDR1 is SEHNR and CDR2 is FQNEAQ in the germline V gene (reference sequence).

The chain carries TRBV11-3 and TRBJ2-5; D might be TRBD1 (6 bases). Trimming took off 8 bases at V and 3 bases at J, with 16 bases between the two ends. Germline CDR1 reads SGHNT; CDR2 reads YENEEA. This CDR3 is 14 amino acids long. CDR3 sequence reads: CASSRQAYEETQYF. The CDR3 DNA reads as TGTGCCAGCTCAAGACAGGCCTACGAAGAGACCCAGTACTTC.

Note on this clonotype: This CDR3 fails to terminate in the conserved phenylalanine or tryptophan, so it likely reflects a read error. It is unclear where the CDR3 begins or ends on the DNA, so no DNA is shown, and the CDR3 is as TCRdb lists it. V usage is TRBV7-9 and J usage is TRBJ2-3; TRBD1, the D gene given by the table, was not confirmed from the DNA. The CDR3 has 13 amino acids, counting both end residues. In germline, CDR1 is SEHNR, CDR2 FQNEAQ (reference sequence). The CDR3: CASGFQRSEGNDD.

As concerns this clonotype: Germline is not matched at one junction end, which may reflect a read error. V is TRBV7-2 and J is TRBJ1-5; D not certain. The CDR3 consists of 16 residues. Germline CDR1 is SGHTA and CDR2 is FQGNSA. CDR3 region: CASNLAGGPDTQYQHF. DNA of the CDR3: TGTGCCAGCAACTTAGCGGGAGGTCCCGATACGCAGTATCAGCACTTT. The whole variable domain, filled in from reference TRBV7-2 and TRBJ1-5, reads GAGVSQSPSNKVTEKGKDVELRCDPISGHTALYWYRQSLGQGLEFLIYFQGNSAPDKSGLPSDRFSAERTGGSVSTLTIQRTQQEDSAVYLCASNLAGGPDTQYQHFGDGTRLSIL.

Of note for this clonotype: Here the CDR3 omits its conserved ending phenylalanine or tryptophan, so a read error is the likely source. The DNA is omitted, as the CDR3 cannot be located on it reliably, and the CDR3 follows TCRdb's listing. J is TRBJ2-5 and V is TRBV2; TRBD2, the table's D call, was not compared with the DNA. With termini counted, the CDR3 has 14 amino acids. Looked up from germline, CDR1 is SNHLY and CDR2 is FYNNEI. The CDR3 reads CASRQGLAGSLSFG.

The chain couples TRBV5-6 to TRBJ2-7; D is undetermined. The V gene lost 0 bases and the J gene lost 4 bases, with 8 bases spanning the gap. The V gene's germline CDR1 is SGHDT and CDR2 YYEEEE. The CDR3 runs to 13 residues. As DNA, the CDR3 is TGTGCCAGCAGCTTGGGGGAATTATACGAGCAGTACTTC. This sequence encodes CASSLGELYEQYF.

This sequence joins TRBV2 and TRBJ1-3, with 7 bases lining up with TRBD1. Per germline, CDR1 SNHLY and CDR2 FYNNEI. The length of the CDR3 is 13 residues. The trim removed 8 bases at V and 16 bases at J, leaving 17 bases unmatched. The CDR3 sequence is CASPGGGTNTKYF. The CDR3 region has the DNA TGTGCCAGCCCAGGGGGGGGCACAAATACCAAGTATTTT.

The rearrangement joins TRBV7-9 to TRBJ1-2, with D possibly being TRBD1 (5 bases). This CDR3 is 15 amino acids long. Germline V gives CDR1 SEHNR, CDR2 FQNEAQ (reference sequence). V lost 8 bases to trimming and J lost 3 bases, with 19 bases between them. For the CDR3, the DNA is TGTGCCAGCGACTTGACAGCGTACCACGACTATGGCTACACCTTC. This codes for CASDLTAYHDYGYTF.

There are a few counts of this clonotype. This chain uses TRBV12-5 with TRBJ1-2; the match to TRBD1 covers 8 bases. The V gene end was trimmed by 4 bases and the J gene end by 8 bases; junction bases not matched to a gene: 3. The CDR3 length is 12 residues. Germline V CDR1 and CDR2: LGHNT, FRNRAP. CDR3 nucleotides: TGTGCTAGTGGTTGGGACAGGAACGGCTACACCTTC. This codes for CASGWDRNGYTF.